Following are 2 T cell receptor beta chains from one sample sequenced in a study of identifying expanded T cells in peripheral blood. Profiled with immunoSEQ multiplex PCR; TCRdb holds only in-frame clones, not every one. The sample lists 70,000 to 100,000 clones; approximately 86% were seen once. Sequencing input: blood. These receptors were taken from a person aged 18-69 years in good health.

V usage is TRBV19 and J usage is TRBJ1-6; a weak D match, TRBD1 (6 bases). This CDR3 region has 15 residues. Germline loops: CDR1 LNHDA, CDR2 SQIVND (reference sequence). Trimming stripped 1 base from V and 7 bases from J, with 11 bases between. CDR3 protein: CASSIGGRENSPLHF. The CDR3 DNA reads as TGTGCCAGTAGTATAGGGGGGCGTGAGAATTCACCCCTCCACTTT.

The chain has TRBV5-8 and TRBJ2-5; D tentatively reads TRBD1 or TRBD2 (6 bases each). The CDR3 runs 16 residues. Germline V lookup: CDR1 SGHTS, CDR2 YDEGEE. V was clipped by 0 bases and J by 5 bases, with 17 bases between them. CDR3 region: CASSLGVQTGGETQYF. CDR3 DNA: TGTGCCAGCAGCTTGGGGGTCCAGACAGGAGGGGAGACCCAGTACTTC. Variable domain in full (rest from reference TRBV5-8 and TRBJ2-5): EAGVTQSPTHLIKTRGQQATLRCSPISGHTSVYWYQQALGLGLQFLLWYDEGEERNRGNFPPRFSGRQFPNYSSELNVNALELEDSALYLCASSLGVQTGGETQYFGPGTRLLVL.